These T cell receptor beta chains were read from a single sample in a study of CD4 and CD8 cells across lung adenocarcinoma regions. Each CDR3 protein is one row after TCRdb ran MiXCR on the PCR reads. The sample holds 16,000 or so distinct CDR3 sequences, over 50% seen once. Sequencing was done on a sample of CD8+ T cells from the center of a lung tumor. Receptors were obtained from a female donor with lung adenocarcinoma. The CD4 and CD8 labels of this study may be unreliable. Each CDR3 is given with its conserved first and last residue. A D gene is named only where the DNA matches it firmly. The size field is filled for only some rows; it gives once, few, many or a size class.

>TRBJ2-1|TRBV3-1|few|TRBD2
TGTGCCAGCAGCCAAGGCGGGGGGGACAATGAGCAGTTCTTC
CASSQGGGDNEQFF
>TRBJ2-1|TRBV10-2|few|.
TGCGCCAGCAGTTCCCGGAGTGAGCAGTTCTTC
CASSSRSEQFF
>TRBJ2-4|TRBV6-1|.|.
TGTGCCGTCTGGGGGCGGTTAGCCAAAGACACGCAGTACTTC
CAVWGRLAKDTQYF
>TRBJ2-2|TRBV6-1|.|.
TGTGCCAGCTGGTCCACAGAGGAGCTGTATTTT
CASWSTEELYF
>TRBJ2-5|TRBV7-6|.|TRBD1
TGTGCCAGCAGCTTCACATGGGGGACAGGGGGGGAAGAGACCCAGTACTTC
CASSFTWGTGGEETQYF
>TRBJ1-1|TRBV10-3|.|.
TGTGCCTCGCACAGGGAAGGGCTGAACACTGAAGCTTTCTTT
CASHREGLNTEAFF
>TRBJ1-3|TRBV6-5|.|.
TGTGCCAGCAGTTACTCAAGGCCGAGCTCTGGAAACACCATATATTTT
CASSYSRPSSGNTIYF
>TRBJ2-3|TRBV10-3|.|.
TGTGCCATCGGGGAGATCGGGGGCATTGGCGCGGATACGCAGTATTTC
CAIGEIGGIGADTQYF
>TRBJ2-1|TRBV5-1|.|.
TGCGCCAGCAGCTTGGTCCCCGGGACCCTTAACAATGAGCAGTTCTTC
CASSLVPGTLNNEQFF
>TRBJ1-6|TRBV6-1|many|TRBD1
TGTGCCAGCAGAGAGGGACAGTCCTATAATTCACCCCTCCACTTT
CASREGQSYNSPLHF
>TRBJ2-5|TRBV6-1|.|.
TGTGCCAGTAGTGAGGTACTGGCGGGCCCTCACGAAGGGACCCAGTACTTC
CASSEVLAGPHEGTQYF
>TRBJ2-2|TRBV6-5|.|TRBD2
TGTGCCAGCAGTTTCGGGGGGGCGGGCACCGGGGAGCTGTTTTTT
CASSFGGAGTGELFF
>TRBJ1-5|TRBV6-5|few|.
TGTGCCAGCAGTTCCTCCCCAGCAGGGCTCAGCAATCAGCCCCAGCATTTT
CASSSSPAGLSNQPQHF
>TRBJ2-4|TRBV6-1|once|.
TGTGCCGGCACGAGGGTCTGTGCCACAGACATTCAGTATTTC
CAGTRVCATDIQYF
>TRBJ2-2|TRBV9|.|TRBD2
TGTGCCAGCAGCGTAGGGGGACTAGCATCCGGGGAGCTGTTTTTT
CASSVGGLASGELFF
>TRBJ2-3|TRBV6-1|.|.
TGTGCCAGCAGTCGGGGACTAGGGGGCCGTTTCCCAGATACGCAGTACTTT
CASSRGLGGRFPDTQYF
>TRBJ2-4|TRBV6-8|.|.
TGTGCGAGCAGCGCCCCGGGGTGGTGGGGCAAAAATACTCAGTACTTC
CASSAPGWWGKNTQYF
>TRBJ2-3|TRBV11-3|.|.
TGTGCCAGCAGCGCTACCACAGATACGCAGTATTTT
CASSATTDTQYF
>TRBJ2-5|TRBV4-1|.|TRBD2
TGCGCCAGCAGCCAAGCGGACGGCGGGGGGGGAGACACAGATACGCAGTACTTC
CASSQADGGGGDTDTQYF
>TRBJ2-3|TRBV7-9|many|TRBD2
TGTGCCAGCAGCTTAGTTCCGGGGGGTTTAGATACGCAGTATTTT
CASSLVPGGLDTQYF
>TRBJ2-6|TRBV6-1|.|TRBD2
TGTGCCAGCAGCAGGACTAGCGGGAGGTCCTCTGGGGCCAACGTCCTGACTTTC
CASSRTSGRSSGANVLTF
>TRBJ2-3|TRBV10-1|.|.
TGCCCCAGCTCGGGGTTGAGAGGCAAAAACATGCAGTATTTT
CPSSGLRGKNMQYF
>TRBJ2-5|TRBV7-2|many|.
TGTGCCAGCAGCTCCGGGCCCATCCAAGAGACCCAGTACTTC
CASSSGPIQETQYF
>TRBJ1-1|TRBV6-1|.|.
TGTGCCAGCAGTGACAGTTACACTGAAGCTTTCTTT
CASSDSYTEAFF